This TCR beta chain was observed in a study of neurological immune-mediated disorders. Broader study findings: The greatest TCR clonal expansion appeared in HTLV-1-associated myelopathy and the smallest, falling below healthy controls, in multiple sclerosis.

This clonotype was observed at least ten times. No antigen is known for it. Each TCR transcript was tagged with a 10-nucleotide random UMI during 5'RACE. Every sequencing run produced over 180 million TCR-beta sequences, and the sequences from any one run covered 15-18 subjects. In TCRdb, the 5' RACE reads were re-called with MiXCR into one record per CDR3 protein. The sample lists over 65,000 distinct CDR3 sequences; roughly 9.5% were seen once. Stored at -80 C, 2 million PBMCs were the source of the unsorted libraries. The specimen sequenced was PBMCs. This receptor was identified in a man aged 45 to 65 in good health.

CDR3: CASSPPTGLGETQYF. In DNA form, the CDR3 reads TGTGCCAGCAGTCCCCCGACGGGCCTCGGTGAGACCCAGTACTTC. This rearrangement joins TRBV12-3 or TRBV12-4 to TRBJ2-5; no firm D call. V gave up 5 bases and J gave up 5 bases, with 18 bases separating them. The CDR3 covers 15 residues.